This T cell receptor (beta chain) was recorded in a study of cytotoxic CD8 clonotypes in ibrutinib-treated CLL. Generated by immunoSEQ multiplex PCR, the TCRdb table keeps only in-frame clones and is missing some. The repertoire holds 80,000 to 95,000 clones, with 75% to 85% as singletons. This clone appeared once. Germline V gene data show CDR1 as MNHEY and CDR2 as SMNVEV (reference sequence). This CDR3 region has 14 residues. V shed 5 bases and J shed 7 bases, with 14 bases lying between them. The V call is TRBV27, the J call TRBJ1-4; D is unresolved. This receptor was obtained from a human donor with chronic lymphocytic leukemia. The specimen comprised PBMCs, sampled after 12 months of ibrutinib treatment. The CDR3 DNA is TGTGCCAGCAGTGCAGAAGGATGGGGTGAAAAACTGTTTTTT. It is translated as CASSAEGWGEKLFF.